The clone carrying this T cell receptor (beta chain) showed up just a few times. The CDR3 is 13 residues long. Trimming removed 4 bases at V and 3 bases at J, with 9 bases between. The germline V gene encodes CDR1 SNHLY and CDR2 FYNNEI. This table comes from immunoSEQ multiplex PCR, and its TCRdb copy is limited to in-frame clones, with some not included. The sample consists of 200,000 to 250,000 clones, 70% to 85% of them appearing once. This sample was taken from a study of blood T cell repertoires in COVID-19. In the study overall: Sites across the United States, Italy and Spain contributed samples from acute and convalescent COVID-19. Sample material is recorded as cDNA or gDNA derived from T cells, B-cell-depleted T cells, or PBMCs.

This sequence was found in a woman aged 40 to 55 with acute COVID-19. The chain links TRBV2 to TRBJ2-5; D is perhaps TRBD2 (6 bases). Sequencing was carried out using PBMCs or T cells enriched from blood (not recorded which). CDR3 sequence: CASSAWEEETQYF. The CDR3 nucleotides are TGTGCCAGCAGTGCTTGGGAGGAAGAGACCCAGTACTTC.